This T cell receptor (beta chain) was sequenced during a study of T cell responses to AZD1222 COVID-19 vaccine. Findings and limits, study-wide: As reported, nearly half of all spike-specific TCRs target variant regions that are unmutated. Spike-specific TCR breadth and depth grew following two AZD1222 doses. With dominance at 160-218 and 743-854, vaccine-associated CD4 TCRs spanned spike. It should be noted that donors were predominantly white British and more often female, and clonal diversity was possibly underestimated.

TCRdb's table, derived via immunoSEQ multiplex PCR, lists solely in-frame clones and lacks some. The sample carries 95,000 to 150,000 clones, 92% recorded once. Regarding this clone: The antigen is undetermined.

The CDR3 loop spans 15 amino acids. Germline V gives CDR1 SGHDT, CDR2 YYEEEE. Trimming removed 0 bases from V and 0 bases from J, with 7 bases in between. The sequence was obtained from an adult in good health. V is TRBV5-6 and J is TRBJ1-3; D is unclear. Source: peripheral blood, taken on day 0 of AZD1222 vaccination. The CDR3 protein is CASSLAYPSGNTIYF. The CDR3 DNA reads TGTGCCAGCAGCTTGGCCTACCCCTCTGGAAACACCATATATTTT.